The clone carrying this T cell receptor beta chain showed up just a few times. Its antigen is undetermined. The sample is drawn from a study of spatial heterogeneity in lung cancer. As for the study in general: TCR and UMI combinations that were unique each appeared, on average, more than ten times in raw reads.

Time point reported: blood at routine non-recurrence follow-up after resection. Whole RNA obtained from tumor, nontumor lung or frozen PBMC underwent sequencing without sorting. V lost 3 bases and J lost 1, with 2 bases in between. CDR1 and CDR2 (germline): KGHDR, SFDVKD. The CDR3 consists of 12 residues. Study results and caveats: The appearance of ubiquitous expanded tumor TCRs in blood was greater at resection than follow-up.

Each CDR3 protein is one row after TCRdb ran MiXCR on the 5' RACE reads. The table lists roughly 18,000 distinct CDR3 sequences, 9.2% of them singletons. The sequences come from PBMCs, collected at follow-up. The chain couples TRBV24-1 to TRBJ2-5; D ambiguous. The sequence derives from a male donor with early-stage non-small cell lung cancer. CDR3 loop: CATSDPQETQYF. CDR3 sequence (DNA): TGTGCCACCAGTGATCCCCAAGAGACCCAGTACTTC.